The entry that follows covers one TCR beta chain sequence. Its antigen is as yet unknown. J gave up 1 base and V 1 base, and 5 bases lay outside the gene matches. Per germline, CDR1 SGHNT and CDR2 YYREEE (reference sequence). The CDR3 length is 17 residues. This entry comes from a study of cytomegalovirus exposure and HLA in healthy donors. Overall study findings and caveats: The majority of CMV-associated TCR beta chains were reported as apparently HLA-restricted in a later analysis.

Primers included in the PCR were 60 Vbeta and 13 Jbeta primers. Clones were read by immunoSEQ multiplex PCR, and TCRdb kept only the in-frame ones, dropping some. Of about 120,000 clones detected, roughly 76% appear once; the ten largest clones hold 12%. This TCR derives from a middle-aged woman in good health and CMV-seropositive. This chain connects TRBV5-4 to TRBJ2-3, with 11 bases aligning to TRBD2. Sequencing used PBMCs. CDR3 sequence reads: CASSLPSGGPRTDTQYF. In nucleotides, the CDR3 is TGTGCCAGCAGCTTGCCTAGCGGGGGGCCCCGCACAGATACGCAGTATTTT.